These 28 T cell receptor beta chains were all obtained from the same sample, sequenced in a study of blood T cell repertoires in COVID-19. TCRdb's table, derived via immunoSEQ multiplex PCR, lists solely in-frame clones and lacks some. The sample includes approximately 54,000 clones, approximately 91% of them seen just once. The material sequenced was peripheral blood. The receptors shown here come from a middle-aged man with acute or convalescent COVID-19.

J is TRBJ2-1 and V is TRBV18; 9 bases agree with TRBD2. Germline CDR1 reads KGHSH; CDR2 reads LQKENI. The CDR3 loop spans 14 amino acids. V was clipped by 1 base and J by 6 bases; unmatched bases: 1. The CDR3, as DNA: TGTGCCAGCTCACCACGGGGACTAGCCAATGAGCAGTTCTTC. Amino acid sequence: CASSPRGLANEQFF.

The chain has TRBV18 and TRBJ2-5; D gene ambiguous. The CDR3 has 13 amino acids. Germline V gene lookup returns CDR1 KGHSH and CDR2 LQKENI. The germline V and J ends were trimmed by 0 bases and 4 bases, with 6 bases remaining between them. CDR3 loop: CASSPPNRETQYF. CDR3 in DNA: TGTGCCAGCTCACCACCGAACAGAGAGACCCAGTACTTC.

The chain couples TRBV6-5 to TRBJ2-1; TRBD2 is a possible D gene (6 bases). The CDR3 consists of 15 residues. Between the trimmed V and J ends, which lost 4 bases and 9 bases, there was a span of 19 bases. Germline V gives CDR1 MNHEY, CDR2 SVGAGI. The CDR3 loop is CASSFTRDSATEQFF. The CDR3 DNA is TGTGCCAGCAGTTTTACTAGGGACTCTGCTACTGAGCAGTTCTTC.

The J gene is TRBJ2-3, the V gene TRBV11-2; D unresolved. V was cut by 5 bases and J by 5 bases, with 8 bases left in between. The CDR3 runs to 12 residues. Germline values: CDR1 SGHAT, CDR2 FQNNGV. CDR3 sequence (DNA): TGTGCCAGCAGCCGAGATCGAGATACGCAGTATTTT. Translation: CASSRDRDTQYF.

This clone was seen a single time. V is TRBV7-6 and J is TRBJ2-7, with D unresolved. Germline CDR1 and CDR2: SGHVS and FNYEAQ. Deletions cut 0 bases from V and 5 bases from J, with 8 bases between. The CDR3 sequence is 13 residues long. In nucleotides, the CDR3 is TGTGCCAGCAGCTTAGCGCTGGGCGACGAGCAGTACTTC. This translates into CASSLALGDEQYF.

This clone was seen only once. The chain joins TRBV29-1 to TRBJ1-2; D unclear. V lost 5 bases and J 1 base, leaving 8 bases between the germline ends. Germline V CDR1 and CDR2: SQVTM, ANQGSEA. The CDR3 runs 12 residues. CDR3 amino acids: CSVTTGNYGYTF. The CDR3 DNA sequence: TGCAGCGTTACGACGGGTAACTATGGCTACACCTTC.

The chain employs TRBV28 and TRBJ1-1; D perhaps matches TRBD1 (5 bases). The V gene's germline CDR1 is MDHEN and CDR2 SYDVKM. The CDR3 consists of 16 residues. Trimming pared 6 bases from V and 3 bases from J, leaving 20 bases between. The CDR3 region has the DNA TGTGCCAGCAGCACCCCCGACAGTCCTTGGGACACTGAAGCTTTCTTT. It encodes CASSTPDSPWDTEAFF. Supplemented by reference TRBV28 and TRBJ1-1, the full variable domain reads DVKVTQSSRYLVKRTGEKVFLECVQDMDHENMFWYRQDPGLGLRLIYFSYDVKMKEKGDIPEGYSVSREKKERFSLILESASTNQTSMYLCASSTPDSPWDTEAFFGQGTRLTVV.

The rearrangement links TRBV9 to TRBJ2-1, with D possibly being TRBD1 (5 bases). Germline CDR1 is SGDLS and CDR2 is YYNGEE. Trimming took 2 bases from V and 10 from J, leaving 16 bases between them. The CDR3 has 14 amino acids. DNA for the CDR3: TGTGCCAGCAGCGTTCGCACGCAGGGTGGGGAGCAGTTCTTC. This gives the protein CASSVRTQGGEQFF.

The V gene is TRBV10-1, the J gene TRBJ1-5; D unclear. From germline, CDR1 is WNHNN and CDR2 SYGVQD (reference sequence). The CDR3 spans 16 residues. The CDR3 protein is CASEERRAESNQPQHF. The DNA for the CDR3 is TGCGCGAGCGAGGAGAGGAGGGCTGAAAGCAATCAGCCCCAGCATTTT.

The chain combines TRBV4-2 with TRBJ1-1; possible D gene TRBD1, 5 bases. The CDR3 loop spans 13 amino acids. The germline CDR1 and CDR2 sequences are LGHNA and YNFKEQ. Trimming shortened V by 3 bases and J by 0 bases, and 5 bases separated the two germline ends. CDR3 nucleotide sequence: TGTGCCAGCAGCCAGACAGTGAACACTGAAGCTTTCTTT. It specifies CASSQTVNTEAFF.

The V and J genes are TRBV7-9 and TRBJ2-7; TRBD1 matches 7 bases. V gave up 4 bases and J gave up 1 base; unmatched junction bases: 4. The CDR3 runs to 14 residues. In germline, CDR1 is SEHNR, CDR2 FQNEAQ (reference sequence). CDR3 coding DNA: TGTGCCAGCAGCTCGGGACAGAGTTCCTACGAGCAGTACTTC. As protein: CASSSGQSSYEQYF.

The chain uses TRBV2 and TRBJ2-1; 8 bases are shared with TRBD2. Trimming took 6 bases from V and 3 from J; bases not matched to a gene: 7. The germline V gene encodes CDR1 SNHLY and CDR2 FYNNEI. The CDR3 loop spans 15 amino acids. The CDR3 DNA follows: TGTGCCAGCAGGATTACTAGCGGCGACTACAATGAGCAGTTCTTC. Protein sequence: CASRITSGDYNEQFF.

The rearrangement uses TRBV12-3 or TRBV12-4 and TRBJ1-2, with D perhaps TRBD1 (6 bases). The CDR3 runs 13 residues. Trimming removed 8 bases from V and 5 bases from J, with 15 bases in between. DNA of the CDR3: TGTGCCAGCGGAGGGGGGGCAGGGTATGGCTACACCTTC. Translated, it gives CASGGGAGYGYTF.

This clone was seen only once. The chain recombines TRBV4-1 with TRBJ2-7; the match to TRBD2 covers 9 bases. From germline, CDR1 is MGHRA and CDR2 YSYEKL. The CDR3 contains 16 residues. J gave up 0 bases and V 4 bases, and 7 bases lay outside the gene matches. CDR3 residues: CASSPELAGSSYEQYF. In nucleotides, the CDR3 is TGCGCCAGCAGCCCAGAGCTAGCGGGAAGCTCCTACGAGCAGTACTTC.

The rearrangement uses TRBV6-4 and TRBJ1-1; TRBD1 aligns across 7 bases. The CDR3 has 15 residues. Germline CDR1 MRHNA, CDR2 SNTAGT. Losses at the gene ends were 4 bases for V and 9 bases for J; bases not matched to a gene: 14. This chain's CDR3 is CASSASFGTVSQAFF. The CDR3 coding sequence is TGTGCCAGCAGTGCCTCGTTCGGGACAGTCTCTCAAGCTTTCTTT.

The genes are TRBV2 and TRBJ1-1; D is undetermined. V dropped 7 bases and J dropped 0 bases, with 6 bases sitting between them. Germline-derived CDR1 and CDR2 are SNHLY and FYNNEI. This CDR3 region has 12 residues. CDR3 in amino acids: CASNLVNTEAFF. Written as DNA, the CDR3 is TGTGCCAGCAATCTTGTGAACACTGAAGCTTTCTTT. Drawing the rest from reference TRBV2 and TRBJ1-1, the complete variable domain is EPEVTQTPSHQVTQMGQEVILRCVPISNHLYFYWYRQILGQKVEFLVSFYNNEISEKSEIFDDQFSVERPDGSNFTLKIRSTKLEDSAMYFCASNLVNTEAFFGQGTRLTVV.

This clone occurred a few times. The gene calls are TRBV6-5 and TRBJ1-2, with D hard to call. CDR3 length: 11 amino acids. Germline loops: CDR1 MNHEY, CDR2 SVGAGI. V shed 6 bases and J shed 8 bases, with 10 bases lying between them. The CDR3, as DNA: TGTGCCAGCAGAAGAGGAGACGGCTACACCTTC. Its protein is CASRRGDGYTF.

The gene calls are TRBV19 and TRBJ1-4; 9 bases match TRBD1. With 5 bases clipped from V and 8 bases from J, the junction kept 12 bases outside the gene matches. The CDR3 length is 16 residues. Germline V lookup: CDR1 LNHDA, CDR2 SQIVND (reference sequence). The CDR3 protein is CASSQQGARIDEKLFF. As DNA, the CDR3 is TGTGCCAGTAGTCAACAGGGGGCCCGGATAGACGAAAAACTGTTTTTT.

The chain links TRBV6-5 to TRBJ2-5; maybe TRBD1 (6 bases). The CDR3 runs to 14 residues. CDR1 and CDR2 (germline): MNHEY, SVGAGI. V gave up 7 bases and J gave up 1 base, with 13 bases separating them. CDR3 DNA: TGTGCCAGCAAGACTCCAGGGGTCCAAGAGACCCAGTACTTC. Residues: CASKTPGVQETQYF.

Here the CDR3 DNA reads TGTGCCAGCAGCTTGGGCCTAGCGGGAGGGCCAGGCACCGGGGAGCTGTTTTTT. Translating gives CASSLGLAGGPGTGELFF. The chain joins TRBV5-6 to TRBJ2-2, with TRBD2 matching over 12 bases. The CDR3 has 18 residues. The V gene end was trimmed by 0 bases and the J gene end by 4 bases; junction bases not matched to a gene: 7. From germline, CDR1 is SGHDT and CDR2 YYEEEE.

The chain employs TRBV5-5 and TRBJ1-1; no clear D gene. Trimming stripped 0 bases from V and 5 bases from J, with 14 bases between. CDR3 length: 15 amino acids. Germline lookup yields CDR1 SGHKS and CDR2 YYEKEE (reference sequence). CDR3 in amino acids: CASSLGFGVSTEAFF. In DNA, the CDR3 is TGTGCCAGCAGCTTGGGCTTCGGGGTGTCTACTGAAGCTTTCTTT. Full variable domain (missing parts from reference TRBV5-5 and TRBJ1-1): DAGVTQSPTHLIKTRGQQVTLRCSPISGHKSVSWYQQVLGQGPQFIFQYYEKEERGRGNFPDRFSARQFPNYSSELNVNALLLGDSALYLCASSLGFGVSTEAFFGQGTRLTVV.

Points on this clone: Other DNA sequences in this sample translate to the same CDR3. The V gene is TRBV18, the J gene TRBJ2-2, with a possible D match to TRBD1 (5 bases). V lost 2 bases and J 1 base, leaving 5 bases between the germline ends. Per the germline V gene, CDR1 is KGHSH and CDR2 is LQKENI. CDR3 size: 14 residues. The CDR3, as DNA: TGTGCCAGCTCACCAGACAGGAACACCGGGGAGCTGTTTTTT. Amino acid sequence: CASSPDRNTGELFF.

This clone was counted between two and nine times. The CDR3 spells CASSFEARVDTGELFF. CDR3 sequence (DNA): TGCGCCAGCAGCTTCGAAGCCAGGGTTGACACCGGGGAGCTGTTTTTT. The chain joins TRBV5-1 to TRBJ2-2; weak D call: TRBD1 (5 bases). Germline V CDR1 and CDR2: SGHRS, YFSETQ. V was clipped by 2 bases and J by 3 bases, with 14 bases between them. The CDR3 is 16 amino acids.

This chain uses TRBV9 with TRBJ2-3; perhaps TRBD2 as D (5 bases). With 0 bases removed from V and 3 bases from J, the gap between germline ends came to 8 bases. CDR3 size: 14 residues. Germline CDR1 is SGDLS and CDR2 is YYNGEE. CDR3 amino acids: CASSVVLATDTQYF. CDR3 bases: TGTGCCAGCAGCGTAGTCCTAGCAACAGATACGCAGTATTTT. The full variable domain, in which reference TRBV9 and TRBJ2-3 provide the parts outside the CDR3, is DSGVTQTPKHLITATGQRVTLRCSPRSGDLSVYWYQQSLDQGLQFLIQYYNGEERAKGNILERFSAQQFPDLHSELNLSSLELGDSALYFCASSVVLATDTQYFGPGTRLTVL.

The rearrangement uses TRBV5-4 and TRBJ2-5, with a weak D call TRBD2 (6 bases). Germline V gene sequence: CDR1 SGHNT, CDR2 YYREEE (reference sequence). The CDR3 length is 13 residues. V was cut by 4 bases and J by 0 bases, with 7 bases left in between. CDR3 DNA: TGTGCCAGCAGCCGGGGGAACCAAGAGACCCAGTACTTC. It specifies CASSRGNQETQYF. Variable domain in full (rest from reference TRBV5-4 and TRBJ2-5): ETGVTQSPTHLIKTRGQQVTLRCSSQSGHNTVSWYQQALGQGPQFIFQYYREEENGRGNFPPRFSGLQFPNYSSELNVNALELDDSALYLCASSRGNQETQYFGPGTRLLVL.

The chain is built from TRBV5-1 and TRBJ2-1, with no clear D. Germline CDR1 reads SGHRS; CDR2 reads YFSETQ. The CDR3 is 12 amino acids. Trimming took 0 bases from V and 9 from J, leaving 7 bases between them. CDR3 sequence (DNA): TGCGCCAGCAGCTTGGGAGGTCCTGAGCAGTTCTTC. Amino acids: CASSLGGPEQFF.

The J gene is TRBJ1-1, the V gene TRBV20-1, with TRBD1 matching over 10 bases. V trimming: 3 bases; J trimming: 4 bases; junction bases outside the gene matches: 11. The CDR3 runs 16 residues. Germline V CDR1 and CDR2: DFQATT, SNEGSKA (reference sequence). Here the CDR3 reads CSASPIDRGLGTEAFF. The CDR3 DNA reads TGCAGTGCTAGTCCTATTGACAGGGGGCTTGGCACTGAAGCTTTCTTT.

The sample holds a few counts of this clone. The V and J genes are TRBV6-5 and TRBJ1-2; D is perhaps TRBD1 (6 bases). The CDR3 is 13 amino acids. CDR1 is MNHEY, CDR2 SVGAGI, per germline. V was pared by 2 bases and J by 6 bases, with 10 bases between. CDR3 DNA: TGTGCCAGCAGTTACCGGGACAAGGATGGCTACACCTTC. The encoded protein is CASSYRDKDGYTF.